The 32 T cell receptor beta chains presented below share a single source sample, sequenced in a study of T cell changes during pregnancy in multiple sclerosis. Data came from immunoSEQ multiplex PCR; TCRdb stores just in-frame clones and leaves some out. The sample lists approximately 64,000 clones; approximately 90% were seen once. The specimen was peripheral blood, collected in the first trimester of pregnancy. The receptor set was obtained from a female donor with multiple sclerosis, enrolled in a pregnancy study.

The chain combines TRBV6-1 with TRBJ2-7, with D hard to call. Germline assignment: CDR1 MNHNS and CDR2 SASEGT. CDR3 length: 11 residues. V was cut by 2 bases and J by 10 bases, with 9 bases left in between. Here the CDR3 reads CASSEYQDQYF. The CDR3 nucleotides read TGTGCCAGCAGTGAATACCAGGATCAGTACTTC.

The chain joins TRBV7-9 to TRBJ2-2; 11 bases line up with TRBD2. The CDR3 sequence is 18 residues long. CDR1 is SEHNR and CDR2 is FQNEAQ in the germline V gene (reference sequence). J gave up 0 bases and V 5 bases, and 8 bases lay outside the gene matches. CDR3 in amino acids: CASSPKRGLAANTGELFF. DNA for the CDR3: TGTGCCAGCAGCCCGAAGAGGGGACTAGCGGCGAACACCGGGGAGCTGTTTTTT.

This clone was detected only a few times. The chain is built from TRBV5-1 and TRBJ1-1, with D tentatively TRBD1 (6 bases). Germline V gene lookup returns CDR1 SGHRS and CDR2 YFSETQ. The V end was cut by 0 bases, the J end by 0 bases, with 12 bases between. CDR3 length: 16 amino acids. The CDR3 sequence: CASSLGRGGMNTEAFF. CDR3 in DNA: TGCGCCAGCAGCTTGGGAAGGGGGGGTATGAACACTGAAGCTTTCTTT.

In DNA, the CDR3 is TGCAGCGTTGAGGGAGGGGTCCAAGGCACAGATACGCAGTATTTT. It encodes CSVEGGVQGTDTQYF. V is TRBV29-1 and J is TRBJ2-3, with 7 positions matching TRBD2. The germline CDR1 and CDR2 sequences are SQVTM and ANQGSEA. The J segment lost 1 base and the V segment lost 3 bases, leaving 7 bases of the junction unmatched. The CDR3 sequence is 15 residues long.

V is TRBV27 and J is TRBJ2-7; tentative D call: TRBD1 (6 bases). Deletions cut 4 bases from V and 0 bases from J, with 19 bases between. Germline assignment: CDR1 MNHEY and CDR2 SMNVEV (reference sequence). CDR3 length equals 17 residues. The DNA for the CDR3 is TGTGCCAGCAGTTCGAACCCTGGACAGCACCTCTCCTACGAGCAGTACTTC. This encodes CASSSNPGQHLSYEQYF.

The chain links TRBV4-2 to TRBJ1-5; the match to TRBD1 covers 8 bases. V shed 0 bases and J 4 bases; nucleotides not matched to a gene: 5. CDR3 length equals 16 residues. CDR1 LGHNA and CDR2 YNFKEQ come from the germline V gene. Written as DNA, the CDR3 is TGTGCCAGCAGCCAAGAGGGGCAGGGGGCAAATCAGCCCCAGCATTTT. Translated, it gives CASSQEGQGANQPQHF.

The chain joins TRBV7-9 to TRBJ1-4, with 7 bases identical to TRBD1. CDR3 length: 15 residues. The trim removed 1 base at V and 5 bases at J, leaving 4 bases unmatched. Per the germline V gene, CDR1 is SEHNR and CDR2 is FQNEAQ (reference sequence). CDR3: CASSLEQGWNEKLFF. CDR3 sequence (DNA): TGTGCCAGCAGCTTAGAACAGGGGTGGAATGAAAAACTGTTTTTT.

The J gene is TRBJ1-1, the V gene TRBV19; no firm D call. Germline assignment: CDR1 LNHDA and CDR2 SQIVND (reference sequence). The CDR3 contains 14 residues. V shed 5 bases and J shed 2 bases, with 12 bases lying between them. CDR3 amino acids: CASSLLGTNTEAFF. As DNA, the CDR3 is TGTGCCAGTAGTTTGTTGGGCACAAACACTGAAGCTTTCTTT.

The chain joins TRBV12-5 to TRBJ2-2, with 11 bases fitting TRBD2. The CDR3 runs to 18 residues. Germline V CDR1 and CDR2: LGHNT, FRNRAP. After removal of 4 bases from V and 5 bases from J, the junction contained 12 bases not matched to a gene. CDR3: CASGSSKTSGTTTGELFF. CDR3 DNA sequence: TGTGCTAGTGGTTCCTCAAAGACTAGCGGGACGACAACCGGGGAGCTGTTTTTT.

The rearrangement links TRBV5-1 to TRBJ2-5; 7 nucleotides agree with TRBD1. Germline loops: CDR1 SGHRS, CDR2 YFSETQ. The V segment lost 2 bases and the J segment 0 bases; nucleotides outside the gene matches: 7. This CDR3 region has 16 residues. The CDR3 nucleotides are TGCGCCAGCAGCTTAAGTGGCAGGGGGTACCAAGAGACCCAGTACTTC. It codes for CASSLSGRGYQETQYF. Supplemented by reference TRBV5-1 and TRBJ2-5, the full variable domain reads KAGVTQTPRYLIKTRGQQVTLSCSPISGHRSVSWYQQTPGQGLQFLFEYFSETQRNKGNFPGRFSGRQFSNSRSEMNVSTLELGDSALYLCASSLSGRGYQETQYFGPGTRLLVL.

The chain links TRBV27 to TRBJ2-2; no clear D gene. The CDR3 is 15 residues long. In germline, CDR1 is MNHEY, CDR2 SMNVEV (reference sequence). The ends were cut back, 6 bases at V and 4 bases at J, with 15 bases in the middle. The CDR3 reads CASRLENTVTGELFF. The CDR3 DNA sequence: TGTGCCAGCAGGCTCGAAAATACGGTCACCGGGGAGCTGTTTTTT.

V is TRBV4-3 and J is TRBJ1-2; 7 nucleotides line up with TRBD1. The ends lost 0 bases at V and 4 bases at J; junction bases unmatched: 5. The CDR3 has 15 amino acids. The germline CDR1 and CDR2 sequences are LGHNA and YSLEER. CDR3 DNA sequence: TGCGCCAGCAGCCAAGATAGGGGGCTAGGCTATGGCTACACCTTC. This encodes CASSQDRGLGYGYTF.

The CDR3 coding sequence is TGCGCCAGCAGCCAGGCGTCGGGCTCTGGGGCCAACGTCCTGACTTTC. This codes for CASSQASGSGANVLTF. V gene TRBV4-1 combines with J gene TRBJ2-6; D not certain. Germline loops: CDR1 MGHRA, CDR2 YSYEKL. The CDR3 runs to 16 residues. V lost 3 bases, J lost 0 bases, and 9 bases lay in between.

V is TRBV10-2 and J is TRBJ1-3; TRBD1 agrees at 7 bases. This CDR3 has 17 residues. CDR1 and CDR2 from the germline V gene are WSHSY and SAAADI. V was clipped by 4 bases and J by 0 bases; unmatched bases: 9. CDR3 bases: TGCGCCAGCAGTGGGTTGGGACAGACCACCTCTGGAAACACCATATATTTT. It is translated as CASSGLGQTTSGNTIYF.

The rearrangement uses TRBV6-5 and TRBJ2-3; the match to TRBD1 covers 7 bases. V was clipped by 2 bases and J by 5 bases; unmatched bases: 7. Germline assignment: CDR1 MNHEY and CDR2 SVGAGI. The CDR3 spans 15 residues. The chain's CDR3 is CASSYRTGTGDTQYF. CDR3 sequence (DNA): TGTGCCAGCAGTTACAGGACAGGCACAGGAGATACGCAGTATTTT.

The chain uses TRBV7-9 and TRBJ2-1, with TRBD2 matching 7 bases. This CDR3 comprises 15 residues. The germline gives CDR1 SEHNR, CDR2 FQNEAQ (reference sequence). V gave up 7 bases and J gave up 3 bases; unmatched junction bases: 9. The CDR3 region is CASNSGLAVYNEQFF. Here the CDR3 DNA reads TGTGCCAGCAATAGCGGGCTAGCAGTCTACAATGAGCAGTTCTTC.

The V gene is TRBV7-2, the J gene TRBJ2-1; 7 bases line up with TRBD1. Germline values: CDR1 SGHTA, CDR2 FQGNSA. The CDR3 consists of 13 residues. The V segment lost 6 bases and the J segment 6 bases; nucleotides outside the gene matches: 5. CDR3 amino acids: CASSLDRANEQFF. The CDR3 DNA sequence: TGTGCCAGCAGTCTAGACAGGGCCAATGAGCAGTTCTTC.

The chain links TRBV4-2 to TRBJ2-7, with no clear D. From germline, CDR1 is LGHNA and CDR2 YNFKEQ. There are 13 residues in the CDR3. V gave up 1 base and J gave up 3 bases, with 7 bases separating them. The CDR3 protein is CASSQGRSYEQYF. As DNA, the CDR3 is TGTGCCAGCAGCCAAGGTAGGAGCTACGAGCAGTACTTC.

For the CDR3, the DNA is TGTGCCAGCAGCTTAAGACCGACTAGCGGCGTCTCCGTCCGGGATGAGCAGTTCTTC. This gives the protein CASSLRPTSGVSVRDEQFF. The chain employs TRBV7-3 and TRBJ2-1; 9 positions agree with TRBD2. With 1 base clipped from V and 8 bases from J, the junction kept 18 bases outside the gene matches. Germline-derived CDR1 and CDR2 are SGHTA and FQGTGA. The CDR3 covers 19 residues.

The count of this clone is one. The CDR3 DNA reads as TGTGCCAGCAGCCGCCGGGGGGCAGGAGAGACCCAGTACTTC. It is translated as CASSRRGAGETQYF. This chain links TRBV27 with TRBJ2-5; perhaps TRBD2 as D (7 bases). The CDR3 sequence is 14 residues long. The germline V gene encodes CDR1 MNHEY and CDR2 SMNVEV (reference sequence). V lost 6 bases, J lost 4 bases, and 15 bases lay in between.

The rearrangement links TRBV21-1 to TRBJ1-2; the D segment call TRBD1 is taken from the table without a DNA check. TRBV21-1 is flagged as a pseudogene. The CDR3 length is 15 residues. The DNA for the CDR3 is TGTGCCAGCAGCAAACCCCAGGGGGGAATCTATGGCTACACCTTC. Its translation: CASSKPQGGIYGYTF.

In DNA, the CDR3 is TGTGCCAGCAGTGAAGGGACTAACATTAGCACAGATACGCAGTATTTT. It yields the protein CASSEGTNISTDTQYF. This chain connects TRBV2 to TRBJ2-3; D possibly corresponds to TRBD2 (6 bases). Deletions cut 1 base from V and 0 bases from J, with 11 bases between. This CDR3 comprises 16 residues. The germline CDR1 and CDR2 sequences are SNHLY and FYNNEI.

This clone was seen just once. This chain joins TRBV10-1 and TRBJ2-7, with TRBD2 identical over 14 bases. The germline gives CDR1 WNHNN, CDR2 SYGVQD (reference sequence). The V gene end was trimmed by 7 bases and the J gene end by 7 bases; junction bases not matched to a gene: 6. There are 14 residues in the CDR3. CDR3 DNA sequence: TGCGCCAGCATGGGACTAGCGGGAGTTCGGGAGCAGTACTTC. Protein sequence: CASMGLAGVREQYF.

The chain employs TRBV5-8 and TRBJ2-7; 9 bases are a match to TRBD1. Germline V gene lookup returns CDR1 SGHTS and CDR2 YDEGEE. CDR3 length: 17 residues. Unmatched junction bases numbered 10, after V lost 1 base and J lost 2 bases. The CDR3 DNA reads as TGTGCCAGCAGCTTGCTCTTTTCGGGACAGGGCCCCTACGAGCAGTACTTC. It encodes CASSLLFSGQGPYEQYF.

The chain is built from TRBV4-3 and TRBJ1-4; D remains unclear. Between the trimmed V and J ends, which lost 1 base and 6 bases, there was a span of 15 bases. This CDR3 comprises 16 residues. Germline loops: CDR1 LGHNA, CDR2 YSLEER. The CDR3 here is CASSQGHSRVDEKLFF. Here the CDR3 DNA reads TGCGCCAGCAGCCAAGGGCATTCGAGGGTAGATGAAAAACTGTTTTTT.

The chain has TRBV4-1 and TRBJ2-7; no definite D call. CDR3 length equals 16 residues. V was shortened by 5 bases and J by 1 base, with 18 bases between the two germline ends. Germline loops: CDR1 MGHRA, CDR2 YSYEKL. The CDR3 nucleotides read TGCGCCAGCAGCTCACGTCATGGGCCCTCATCCTACGAGCAGTACTTC. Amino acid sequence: CASSSRHGPSSYEQYF.

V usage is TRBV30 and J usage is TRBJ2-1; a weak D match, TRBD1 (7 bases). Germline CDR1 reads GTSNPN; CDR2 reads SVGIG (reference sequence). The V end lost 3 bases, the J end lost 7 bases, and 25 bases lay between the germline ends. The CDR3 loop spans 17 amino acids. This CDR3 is CAWRRDSTGTISNEQFF. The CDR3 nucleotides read TGTGCCTGGAGGAGGGACTCGACAGGGACGATTAGTAATGAGCAGTTCTTC.

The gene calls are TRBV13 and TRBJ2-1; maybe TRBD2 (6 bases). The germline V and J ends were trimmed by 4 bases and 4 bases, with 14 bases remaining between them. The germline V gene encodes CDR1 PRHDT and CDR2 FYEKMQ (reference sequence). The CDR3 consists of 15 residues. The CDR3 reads CASSSPGGRYNEQFF. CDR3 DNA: TGTGCCAGCAGCTCTCCCGGAGGGCGATACAATGAGCAGTTCTTC.

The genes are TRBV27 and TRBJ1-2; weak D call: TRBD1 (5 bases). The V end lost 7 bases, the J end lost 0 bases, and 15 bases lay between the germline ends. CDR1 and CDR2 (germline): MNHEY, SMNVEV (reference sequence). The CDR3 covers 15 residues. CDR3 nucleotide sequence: TGTGCCAGCAAACCAGGGACTCTAGCTAACTATGGCTACACCTTC. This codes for CASKPGTLANYGYTF.

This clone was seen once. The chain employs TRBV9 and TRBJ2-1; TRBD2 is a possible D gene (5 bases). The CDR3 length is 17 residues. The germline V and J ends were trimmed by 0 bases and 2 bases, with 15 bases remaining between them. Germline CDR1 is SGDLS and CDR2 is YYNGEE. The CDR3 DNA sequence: TGTGCCAGCAGCGTAGCTTTGGGCGGGCCTGCCTACAATGAGCAGTTCTTC. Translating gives CASSVALGGPAYNEQFF.

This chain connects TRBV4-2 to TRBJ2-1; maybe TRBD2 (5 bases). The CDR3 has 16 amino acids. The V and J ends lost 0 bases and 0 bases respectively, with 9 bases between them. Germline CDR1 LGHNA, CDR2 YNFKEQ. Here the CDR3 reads CASSQDSGSSYNEQFF. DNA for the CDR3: TGTGCCAGCAGCCAAGATAGTGGGAGCTCCTACAATGAGCAGTTCTTC.

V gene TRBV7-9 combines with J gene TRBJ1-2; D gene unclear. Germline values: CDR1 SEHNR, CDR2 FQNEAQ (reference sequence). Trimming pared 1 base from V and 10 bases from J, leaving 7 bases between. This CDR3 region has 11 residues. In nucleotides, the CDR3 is TGTGCCAGCAGCTTAGGTGTCAACTACACCTTC. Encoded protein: CASSLGVNYTF.